Shown below are 17 T cell receptor beta chains from a single sample sequenced in a study of Ad26.COV2.S vaccination and SARS-CoV-2 variants. The method was immunoSEQ multiplex PCR; TCRdb's version includes in-frame clones alone and lacks a portion of them. Among some 250,000 clones listed, 70% to 90% were seen once. Described treatment: 15 to 20 received Ad26.COV2.S at low or high dose, single or two shots; 5 received placebo; per-sample allocation not given. Specimens were obtained on day 63 following the first vaccine or placebo injection. Sequencing was performed on peripheral blood, taken in a trial of Ad26.COV2.S vaccine versus placebo. The source of these receptors is a person between 18 and 60 years old who received the Ad26.COV2.S COVID-19 vaccine or a placebo.

The rearrangement uses TRBV18 and TRBJ2-7; no reliable D call. The CDR3 totals 15 residues. The germline gives CDR1 KGHSH, CDR2 LQKENI. Trimming shortened V by 1 base and J by 4 bases, and 14 bases separated the two germline ends. The CDR3 DNA sequence: TGTGCCAGCTCACCACAAAGGGCAGGAACTTACGAGCAGTACTTC. Translating it yields CASSPQRAGTYEQYF.

This sequence joins TRBV14 and TRBJ2-1, with 7 bases identical to TRBD2. This CDR3 is 14 amino acids long. CDR1 is SGHDN, CDR2 FVKESK, per germline. V was clipped by 10 bases and J by 0 bases; unmatched bases: 6. The CDR3 sequence: CAITAGSSYNEQFF. CDR3 nucleotide sequence: TGTGCCATTACAGCGGGGAGCTCCTACAATGAGCAGTTCTTC.

Worth noting for this clone: The sample carries other DNA sequences with the same CDR3. V usage is TRBV6-2 or TRBV6-3 and J usage is TRBJ1-1; TRBD1 aligns across 8 bases. The length of the CDR3 is 13 residues. CDR1 MNHEY and CDR2 SVGEGT come from the germline V gene. The J segment lost 4 bases and the V segment lost 6 bases, leaving 4 bases of the junction unmatched. The CDR3 region is CASSLTGGTEAFF. In DNA, the CDR3 is TGTGCCAGCAGCCTTACAGGGGGCACTGAAGCTTTCTTT.

A single count supports this clone. The chain combines TRBV28 with TRBJ2-4; D unclear. Germline V gene lookup returns CDR1 MDHEN and CDR2 SYDVKM. V was clipped by 6 bases and J by 0 bases, with 9 bases between them. The CDR3 is made up of 14 amino acids. The CDR3 here is CASSPSLAKNIQYF. In DNA, the CDR3 is TGTGCCAGCAGCCCCTCATTAGCCAAAAACATTCAGTACTTC.

The V and J genes are TRBV30 and TRBJ1-2; D not resolved. The V end was cut by 2 bases, the J end by 8 bases, with 9 bases between. Germline CDR1 reads GTSNPN; CDR2 reads SVGIG (reference sequence). The CDR3 runs to 11 residues. CDR3 in DNA: TGTGCCTGGAGTCCCCCTCTCGGCTACACCTTC. Encoded protein: CAWSPPLGYTF.

The rearrangement links TRBV4-3 to TRBJ1-2; D is undetermined. This CDR3 region has 13 residues. CDR1 is LGHNA and CDR2 is YSLEER in the germline V gene. The V gene lost 2 bases and the J gene lost 3 bases, with 7 bases spanning the gap. The CDR3 spells CASSQTDDYGYTF. The DNA for the CDR3 is TGCGCCAGCAGCCAAACGGACGACTATGGCTACACCTTC.

J is TRBJ2-5 and V is TRBV29-1, with a tentative D call TRBD1 (5 bases). In germline, CDR1 is SQVTM, CDR2 ANQGSEA. Trimming took off 4 bases at V and 2 bases at J, with 5 bases between the two ends. There are 11 residues in the CDR3. CDR3 residues: CSVGQQETQYF. CDR3 DNA: TGCAGCGTTGGACAGCAAGAGACCCAGTACTTC.

The rearrangement uses TRBV25-1 and TRBJ1-5, with D perhaps TRBD1 (5 bases). CDR3 length equals 15 residues. Germline V lookup: CDR1 MGHDK, CDR2 SYGVNS. V lost 1 base and J lost 4, with 11 bases in between. Here the CDR3 reads CASSEWGGSNQPQHF. The CDR3 DNA reads TGTGCCAGCAGTGAATGGGGGGGGTCGAATCAGCCCCAGCATTTT.

This clone occurred a few times. The chain has TRBV6-4 and TRBJ2-1, with 14 bases lining up with TRBD2. V was clipped by 5 bases and J by 10 bases; unmatched bases: 7. The CDR3 runs 15 residues. CDR1 and CDR2 (germline): MRHNA, SNTAGT. This CDR3 reads CASSSTSGGAEEQFF. The CDR3 nucleotides read TGTGCCAGCAGTTCGACTAGCGGGGGGGCTGAAGAGCAGTTCTTC.

This chain uses TRBV3-1 (or the pseudogene TRBV3-2) with TRBJ2-3; perhaps TRBD2 as D (5 bases). The germline CDR1 and CDR2 sequences are LGHDT and YNNKEL (reference sequence). The CDR3 is 16 residues long. Trimming removed 1 base from V and 1 base from J, with 12 bases in between. The CDR3 sequence is CASSQASAAGTDTQYF. CDR3 nucleotides: TGTGCCAGCAGCCAAGCGTCAGCGGCCGGCACAGATACGCAGTATTTT.

V gene TRBV5-5 combines with J gene TRBJ1-2; 9 positions match TRBD1. The CDR3 is made up of 13 amino acids. With V trimmed by 3 bases and J by 8 bases, 5 bases remained unmatched. Germline CDR1 and CDR2: SGHKS and YYEKEE (reference sequence). The DNA for the CDR3 is TGTGCCAGCAGCTGGACAGGGGTGGGAGGCTACACCTTC. Amino acid sequence: CASSWTGVGGYTF.

The J gene is TRBJ2-1, the V gene TRBV18; D may be TRBD2 (6 bases). This CDR3 has 15 amino acids. Germline V gives CDR1 KGHSH, CDR2 LQKENI. V was clipped by 2 bases and J by 3 bases, with 11 bases between them. The CDR3 loop is CASSPTASDYNEQFF. The CDR3 coding sequence is TGTGCCAGCTCACCAACGGCTAGCGACTACAATGAGCAGTTCTTC. The full variable domain, its missing parts supplied by reference TRBV18 and TRBJ2-1, is NAGVMQNPRHLVRRRGQEARLRCSPMKGHSHVYWYRQLPEEGLKFMVYLQKENIIDESGMPKERFSAEFPKEGPSILRIQQVVRGDSAAYFCASSPTASDYNEQFFGPGTRLTVL.

This chain uses TRBV21-1 with TRBJ1-6. TRBV21-1 is tagged as a pseudogene. The CDR3 has 18 residues. In DNA, the CDR3 is TGTGCCAGCAGCAAAGGGGAACAGATGAGCTCCTATAATTCACCCCTCCACTTT. Translation gives CASSKGEQMSSYNSPLHF.

The genes are TRBV7-9 and TRBJ2-1, with 8 nucleotides matching TRBD2. This CDR3 spans 18 amino acids. Germline CDR1 SEHNR, CDR2 FQNEAQ (reference sequence). The J segment lost 8 bases and the V segment lost 8 bases, leaving 23 bases of the junction unmatched. The CDR3: CASRGPLDRGAGEDEQFF. CDR3 coding DNA: TGTGCCAGCCGAGGTCCGTTGGACCGCGGAGCGGGAGAGGATGAGCAGTTCTTC.

The chain is built from TRBV6-2 or TRBV6-3 and TRBJ2-1, with D perhaps matching TRBD1 (6 bases). The V end lost 4 bases, the J end lost 7 bases, and 14 bases lay between the germline ends. Germline assignment: CDR1 MNHEY and CDR2 SVGEGT. CDR3 length: 14 amino acids. The CDR3 nucleotides read TGTGCCAGCAGTTTCGTCAGGGGTTTAAATGAGCAGTTCTTC. Translation gives CASSFVRGLNEQFF.

This clone was counted once. This sample includes further DNA sequences coding for the same CDR3. V is TRBV24-1 and J is TRBJ1-1; D gene ambiguous. Germline CDR1 reads KGHDR; CDR2 reads SFDVKD. Trimming pared 7 bases from V and 7 bases from J, leaving 9 bases between. This CDR3 comprises 11 residues. The DNA of the CDR3 is TGTGCCACCAGACGGGGAGATGAAGCTTTCTTT. It codes for CATRRGDEAFF.

The chain is built from TRBV7-9 and TRBJ1-1; unclear D gene. Germline loops: CDR1 SEHNR, CDR2 FQNEAQ (reference sequence). The CDR3 has 14 amino acids. Trimming pared 1 base from V and 1 base from J, leaving 7 bases between. The DNA for the CDR3 is TGTGCCAGCAGCTTAGATGCAGAGAACACTGAAGCTTTCTTT. Residues: CASSLDAENTEAFF.